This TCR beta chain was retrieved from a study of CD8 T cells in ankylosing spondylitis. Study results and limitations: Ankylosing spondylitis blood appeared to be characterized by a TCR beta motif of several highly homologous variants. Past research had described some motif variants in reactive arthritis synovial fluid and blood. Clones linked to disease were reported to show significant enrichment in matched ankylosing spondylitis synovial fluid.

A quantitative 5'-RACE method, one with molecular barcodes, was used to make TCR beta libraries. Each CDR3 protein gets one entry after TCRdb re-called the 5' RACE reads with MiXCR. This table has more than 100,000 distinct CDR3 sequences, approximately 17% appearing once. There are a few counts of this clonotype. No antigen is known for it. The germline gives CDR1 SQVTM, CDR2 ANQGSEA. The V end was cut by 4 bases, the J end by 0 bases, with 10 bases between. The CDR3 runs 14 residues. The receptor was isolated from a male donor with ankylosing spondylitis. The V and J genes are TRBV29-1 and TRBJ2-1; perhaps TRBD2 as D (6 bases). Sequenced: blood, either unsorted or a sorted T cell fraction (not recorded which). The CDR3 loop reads CSVVGRDSYNEQFF. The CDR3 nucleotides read TGCAGCGTTGTGGGGCGGGACTCCTACAATGAGCAGTTCTTC.